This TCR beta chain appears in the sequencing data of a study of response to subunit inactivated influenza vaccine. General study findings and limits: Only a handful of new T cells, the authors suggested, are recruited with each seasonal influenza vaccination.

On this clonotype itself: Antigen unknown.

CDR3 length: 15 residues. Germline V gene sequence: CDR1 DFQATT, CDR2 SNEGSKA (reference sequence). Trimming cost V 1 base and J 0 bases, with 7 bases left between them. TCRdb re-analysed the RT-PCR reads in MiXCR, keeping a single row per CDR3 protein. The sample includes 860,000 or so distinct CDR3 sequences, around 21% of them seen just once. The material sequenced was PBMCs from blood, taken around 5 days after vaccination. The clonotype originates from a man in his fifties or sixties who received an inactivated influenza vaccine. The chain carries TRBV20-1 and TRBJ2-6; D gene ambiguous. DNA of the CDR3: TGCAGTGCTAGAGGACGGTTCTCTGGGGCCAACGTCCTGACTTTC. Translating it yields CSARGRFSGANVLTF.